Presented here are 22 T cell receptor beta chains from one specimen sequenced in a study of OX40 agonist ivuxolimab in advanced cancers. The method was immunoSEQ multiplex PCR; TCRdb's version includes in-frame clones alone and lacks a portion of them. The sample has about 42,000 clones, about 81% seen once. The sequences come from CD4+ or CD8+ T cells sorted from blood, collected in a trial of the OX40 agonist ivuxolimab. The receptors were gathered from an adult with an advanced solid tumor such as melanoma, head and neck, liver or kidney cancer.

The chain combines TRBV7-2 with TRBJ2-1; 11 nucleotides agree with TRBD2. CDR1 and CDR2 (germline): SGHTA, FQGNSA. V shed 5 bases and J 9 bases; nucleotides not matched to a gene: 12. The CDR3 runs 16 residues. CDR3 in amino acids: CASSTTGTSGGGEQFF. For the CDR3, the DNA is TGTGCCAGCAGCACCACCGGGACTAGCGGAGGGGGTGAGCAGTTCTTC. The whole variable domain, remainder taken from reference TRBV7-2 and TRBJ2-1, is GAGVSQSPSNKVTEKGKDVELRCDPISGHTALYWYRQSLGQGLEFLIYFQGNSAPDKSGLPSDRFSAERTGGSVSTLTIQRTQQEDSAVYLCASSTTGTSGGGEQFFGPGTRLTVL.

The chain is built from TRBV6-5 and TRBJ1-6; a weak D match, TRBD1 (5 bases). Germline V gene data show CDR1 as MNHEY and CDR2 as SVGAGI. V lost 6 bases, J lost 6 bases, and 9 bases lay in between. CDR3 length: 13 residues. CDR3 region: CASRAGTNSPLHF. CDR3 DNA sequence: TGTGCCAGCAGGGCCGGGACTAATTCACCCCTCCACTTT.

The chain links TRBV7-9 to TRBJ2-1; TRBD2 agrees at 7 bases. The CDR3 consists of 16 residues. Germline V gene lookup returns CDR1 SEHNR and CDR2 FQNEAQ (reference sequence). Trimming removed 4 bases from V and 0 bases from J; junction bases left unmatched: 6. CDR3 residues: CASSSLSGFSYNEQFF. Written as DNA, the CDR3 is TGTGCCAGCAGCTCGCTTAGCGGGTTCTCCTACAATGAGCAGTTCTTC.

The chain recombines TRBV7-8 with TRBJ2-7; 7 bases are shared with TRBD2. This CDR3 region has 17 residues. With V trimmed by 0 bases and J by 5 bases, 13 bases remained unmatched. The V gene's germline CDR1 is SGHVS and CDR2 FQNEAQ. The CDR3 loop reads CASSLAESSGLPNEQYF. The CDR3 bases are TGTGCCAGCAGCTTAGCAGAGTCTTCGGGACTACCCAACGAGCAGTACTTC.

The genes are TRBV18 and TRBJ2-7; TRBD2 matches 14 bases. Per germline, CDR1 KGHSH and CDR2 LQKENI. The CDR3 is 18 amino acids. V lost 2 bases to trimming and J lost 2 bases; unmatched junction nucleotides: 8. CDR3 in DNA: TGTGCCAGCTCACCATTGACTAGCGGGAGGGGGAGCACCTACGAGCAGTACTTC. Protein product: CASSPLTSGRGSTYEQYF.

This clone was counted once. The chain has TRBV18 and TRBJ2-7; the D is unclear. Trimming removed 2 bases at V and 6 bases at J, with 11 bases between. From germline, CDR1 is KGHSH and CDR2 LQKENI. The CDR3 is 13 amino acids. The CDR3 loop is CASSPDLPAEQYV. CDR3 in DNA: TGTGCCAGCTCACCAGACTTGCCGGCCGAGCAGTACGTC.

The chain uses TRBV9 and TRBJ2-3; 8 positions agree with TRBD2. The germline CDR1 and CDR2 sequences are SGDLS and YYNGEE. Losses at the gene ends were 4 bases for V and 5 bases for J; bases not matched to a gene: 12. The CDR3 spans 16 residues. The DNA for the CDR3 is TGTGCCAGCAGCACCCTTAGCGGGACGGGGATAGATACGCAGTATTTT. It is translated as CASSTLSGTGIDTQYF.

The genes are TRBV18 and TRBJ2-1; TRBD2 matches 9 bases. Germline V gives CDR1 KGHSH, CDR2 LQKENI. Trimming took 2 bases from V and 6 from J; bases not matched to a gene: 8. The CDR3 sequence is 16 residues long. The CDR3 sequence: CASSPWASGISNEQFF. Here the CDR3 DNA reads TGTGCCAGCTCACCATGGGCTAGCGGGATCTCCAATGAGCAGTTCTTC.

V gene TRBV7-2 combines with J gene TRBJ2-5; D perhaps matches TRBD2 (6 bases). Germline CDR1 SGHTA, CDR2 FQGNSA. This CDR3 is built from 15 residues. The V gene lost 2 bases and the J gene lost 3 bases, with 13 bases spanning the gap. The CDR3 bases are TGTGCCAGCAGCTTACCGCCTGGAGGGGAAGAGACCCAGTACTTC. It yields the protein CASSLPPGGEETQYF.

The chain employs TRBV2 and TRBJ2-1; a possible D gene is TRBD2 (6 bases). Trimming removed 7 bases at V and 4 bases at J, with 11 bases between. CDR3 length: 13 residues. Per germline, CDR1 SNHLY and CDR2 FYNNEI. For the CDR3, the DNA is TGTGCCAGCACGCCTAGCGAATACAATGAGCAGTTCTTC. Protein product: CASTPSEYNEQFF.

This clone was recorded a few times. V gene TRBV27 combines with J gene TRBJ2-7, with a weak D call TRBD2 (6 bases). The CDR3 is made up of 15 amino acids. The V end lost 0 bases, the J end lost 6 bases, and 15 bases lay between the germline ends. CDR1 is MNHEY and CDR2 is SMNVEV in the germline V gene (reference sequence). The CDR3: CASSLSATVGGEQYF. The CDR3 DNA reads as TGTGCCAGCAGTTTATCGGCCACCGTCGGGGGCGAGCAGTACTTC.

The chain recombines TRBV27 with TRBJ2-1, with 12 bases fitting TRBD1. This CDR3 region has 17 residues. V dropped 2 bases and J dropped 5; count of bases not matched to a gene: 7. The V gene's germline CDR1 is MNHEY and CDR2 SMNVEV (reference sequence). The CDR3 nucleotides read TGTGCCAGCAGTTTACTTCCGGGACAGGGGGCGAACAATGAGCAGTTCTTC. This codes for CASSLLPGQGANNEQFF.

V usage is TRBV7-9 and J usage is TRBJ1-2, with a weak D call TRBD1 (5 bases). Trimming stripped 1 base from V and 2 bases from J, with 20 bases between. The CDR3 sequence is 18 residues long. Looked up from germline, CDR1 is SEHNR and CDR2 is FQNEAQ (reference sequence). The CDR3 DNA sequence: TGTGCCAGCAGCTTAGGCCCACCAGGGTTTTCGCTAAACTATGGCTACACCTTC. Protein product: CASSLGPPGFSLNYGYTF. The full variable domain, with the rest looked up from reference TRBV7-9 and TRBJ1-2, is DTGVSQNPRHKITKRGQNVTFRCDPISEHNRLYWYRQTLGQGPEFLTYFQNEAQLEKSRLLSDRFSAERPKGSFSTLEIQRTEQGDSAMYLCASSLGPPGFSLNYGYTFGSGTRLTVV.

This chain links TRBV19 with TRBJ1-2; D ambiguous. V lost 6 bases, J lost 5 bases, and 7 bases lay in between. The CDR3 consists of 11 residues. CDR1 is LNHDA, CDR2 SQIVND, per germline (reference sequence). In DNA form, the CDR3 reads TGTGCCAGTAGGAGAGGTTATGGCTACACCTTC. It translates to CASRRGYGYTF.

This chain uses TRBV5-5 with TRBJ1-2; maybe TRBD1 (6 bases). Deletions cut 2 bases from V and 8 bases from J, with 16 bases between. Germline loops: CDR1 SGHKS, CDR2 YYEKEE (reference sequence). The CDR3 runs to 14 residues. For the CDR3, the DNA is TGTGCCAGCAGCTTTTATTCCGGGGGCGGCGGCTACACCTTC. It is translated as CASSFYSGGGGYTF.

The chain uses TRBV11-3 and TRBJ2-4; no reliable D call. Trimming removed 1 base from V and 1 base from J, with 8 bases in between. The CDR3 runs to 15 residues. In germline, CDR1 is SGHNT, CDR2 YENEEA. CDR3 nucleotides: TGTGCCAGCAGCTTAGTTGGTCTGGCCAAAAACATTCAGTACTTC. Translating it yields CASSLVGLAKNIQYF.

The rearrangement links TRBV2 to TRBJ2-1; the match to TRBD2 covers 8 bases. The length of the CDR3 is 16 residues. The germline V gene has CDR1 SNHLY and CDR2 FYNNEI. V lost 4 bases and J lost 8; bases outside the gene matches: 13. The CDR3 sequence is CASSGSGGRFLDEQFF. The CDR3 nucleotides read TGTGCCAGCAGTGGGTCGGGCGGGAGGTTCCTCGATGAGCAGTTCTTC.

The rearrangement joins TRBV9 to TRBJ2-1; D possibly matches TRBD1 or TRBD2 (6 bases each). Germline CDR1 and CDR2: SGDLS and YYNGEE. The ends were cut back, 3 bases at V and 2 bases at J, with 12 bases in the middle. The CDR3 sequence is 15 residues long. DNA for the CDR3: TGTGCCAGCAGCGCCCTAGGGGGGACCTACAATGAGCAGTTCTTC. Its translation is CASSALGGTYNEQFF.

The chain has TRBV15 and TRBJ1-2; possible D gene TRBD1, 5 bases. CDR1 and CDR2 (germline): LNHNV, YYDKDF (reference sequence). CDR3 length: 13 residues. V gave up 6 bases and J gave up 3 bases, with 11 bases separating them. In nucleotides, the CDR3 is TGTGCCACCAGGGAAGGGGAGGACTATGGCTACACCTTC. Translation gives CATREGEDYGYTF.

V is TRBV6-5 and J is TRBJ1-1; D ambiguous. This CDR3 contains 14 residues. CDR1 MNHEY and CDR2 SVGAGI come from the germline V gene. V shed 2 bases and J shed 4 bases, with 11 bases lying between them. CDR3 protein: CASSYAPVGTEAFF. CDR3 nucleotide sequence: TGTGCCAGCAGTTACGCGCCTGTGGGCACTGAAGCTTTCTTT.

V gene TRBV4-3 combines with J gene TRBJ2-7; possible D gene TRBD2, 6 bases. The CDR3 totals 17 residues. Trimming cost V 0 bases and J 2 bases, with 17 bases left between them. Germline assignment: CDR1 LGHNA and CDR2 YSLEER. Written as DNA, the CDR3 is TGCGCCAGCAGCCAAGATAGAACGGGATCGGGGGCCTACGAGCAGTACTTC. It yields the protein CASSQDRTGSGAYEQYF.

The count of this clone is one. V gene TRBV5-1 combines with J gene TRBJ1-1, with no clear D. Trimming pared 0 bases from V and 4 bases from J, leaving 7 bases between. The V gene's germline CDR1 is SGHRS and CDR2 YFSETQ. The CDR3 runs to 13 residues. CDR3 sequence reads: CASSLESVTEAFF. Here the CDR3 DNA reads TGCGCCAGCAGCTTGGAGTCAGTCACTGAAGCTTTCTTT.